Shown below are 14 T cell receptor beta chains from a single sample sequenced in a study of cytomegalovirus exposure and HLA in healthy donors. The PCR employed 60 Vbeta primers together with 13 Jbeta primers. The repertoire was sequenced with immunoSEQ multiplex PCR; TCRdb's copy has only in-frame clones and lacks some. The sample lists about 130,000 clones; about 80% were seen once. Sequencing was done on a sample of PBMCs. The receptor set was obtained from a man aged 45-65 years in good health and CMV-seronegative.

The CDR3 here is CASTWGETNTEAFF. The CDR3 DNA sequence: TGTGCCAGCACCTGGGGGGAAACGAACACTGAAGCTTTCTTT. V is TRBV28 and J is TRBJ1-1; tentative D call: TRBD1 (5 bases). The V gene's germline CDR1 is MDHEN and CDR2 SYDVKM. The length of the CDR3 is 14 residues. V was trimmed by 7 bases and J by 1 base, leaving 13 bases between them.

The chain uses TRBV9 and TRBJ2-1, with TRBD2 identical over 8 bases. Germline lookup yields CDR1 SGDLS and CDR2 YYNGEE. Germline trimming cut 4 bases from V and 9 bases from J; bases unmatched to any gene: 18. The length of the CDR3 is 17 residues. CDR3 sequence (DNA): TGTGCCAGCAGCCCACGCGGAGCGGGAGACGCGTGGGGTGAGCAGTTCTTC. Its protein product is CASSPRGAGDAWGEQFF.

The chain links TRBV5-4 to TRBJ2-5; 10 bases are shared with TRBD2. This CDR3 spans 15 amino acids. V was clipped by 4 bases and J by 3 bases; unmatched bases: 6. CDR1 is SGHNT, CDR2 YYREEE, per germline (reference sequence). The chain's CDR3 is CASSGSGRTEETQYF. In DNA, the CDR3 is TGTGCCAGCAGCGGTAGCGGGAGGACTGAAGAGACCCAGTACTTC.

This clone was seen only once. The chain couples TRBV5-1 to TRBJ2-6, with 11 bases aligning to TRBD1. CDR1 is SGHRS and CDR2 is YFSETQ in the germline V gene. The V and J ends lost 4 bases and 0 bases, in that order; junction bases with no gene match: 6. The CDR3 spans 18 residues. This chain's CDR3 is CASSRGDRGISGANVLTF. CDR3 nucleotides: TGCGCCAGCAGCCGGGGGGACAGGGGGATCTCTGGGGCCAACGTCCTGACTTTC. Full variable domain (outside the CDR3, taken from reference TRBV5-1 and TRBJ2-6): KAGVTQTPRYLIKTRGQQVTLSCSPISGHRSVSWYQQTPGQGLQFLFEYFSETQRNKGNFPGRFSGRQFSNSRSEMNVSTLELGDSALYLCASSRGDRGISGANVLTFGAGSRLTVL.

In its sample, this clone was seen a few times. The chain links TRBV2 to TRBJ2-2, with 8 bases identical to TRBD2. J was trimmed by 5 bases and V by 3 bases; bases with no gene match: 2. This CDR3 contains 14 residues. The germline CDR1 and CDR2 sequences are SNHLY and FYNNEI. CDR3 bases: TGTGCCAGCAGTGATAGCGGGACTACCGGGGAGCTGTTTTTT. It yields the protein CASSDSGTTGELFF.

This clone was detected only a few times. This chain joins TRBV19 and TRBJ2-1; D perhaps matches TRBD1 (6 bases). Germline-derived CDR1 and CDR2 are LNHDA and SQIVND (reference sequence). V shed 1 base and J shed 6 bases, with 13 bases lying between them. The CDR3 length is 15 residues. The CDR3 loop is CASSIVGVGGNEQFF. The CDR3 coding sequence is TGTGCCAGTAGTATAGTCGGAGTAGGGGGCAATGAGCAGTTCTTC.

V is TRBV19 and J is TRBJ2-7, with D possibly matching TRBD2 (5 bases). Germline V gives CDR1 LNHDA, CDR2 SQIVND (reference sequence). The germline V and J ends were trimmed by 8 bases and 2 bases, with 28 bases remaining between them. The length of the CDR3 is 18 residues. The CDR3 DNA reads as TGTGCCAGTTGTTTTTTCGGGAACCAGGTTCATGGGGCCTACGAGCAGTACTTC. It translates to CASCFFGNQVHGAYEQYF. Full variable domain (remainder filled in from reference TRBV19 and TRBJ2-7): DGGITQSPKYLFRKEGQNVTLSCEQNLNHDAMYWYRQDPGQGLRLIYYSQIVNDFQKGDIAEGYSVSREKKESFPLTVTSAQKNPTAFYLCASCFFGNQVHGAYEQYFGPGTRLTVT.

This chain joins TRBV2 and TRBJ2-2; 9 bases line up with TRBD2. The CDR3 length is 17 residues. The V and J ends lost 4 bases and 3 bases, in that order; junction bases with no gene match: 9. Germline CDR1 is SNHLY and CDR2 is FYNNEI. The CDR3 spells CASSVFGGRADTGELFF. CDR3 nucleotides: TGTGCCAGCAGTGTATTCGGCGGGAGGGCAGACACCGGGGAGCTGTTTTTT.

This sequence joins TRBV30 and TRBJ1-1, with 10 positions matching TRBD1. J lost 5 bases, V lost 3 bases, and 6 bases had no gene match. Germline V gene data show CDR1 as GTSNPN and CDR2 as SVGIG (reference sequence). CDR3 length: 14 amino acids. CDR3 protein: CAWSPGTGVTEAFF. The CDR3 DNA is TGTGCCTGGAGCCCAGGGACAGGGGTAACTGAAGCTTTCTTT.

This clone was counted a few times. The rearrangement links TRBV4-1 to TRBJ2-1; TRBD2 agrees at 10 bases. The germline V gene has CDR1 MGHRA and CDR2 YSYEKL. The ends lost 1 base at V and 0 bases at J; junction bases unmatched: 12. The CDR3 covers 20 residues. As DNA, the CDR3 is TGCGCCAGCAGCCAAGTTCAAGGGCTAGCGGGAGTCACCTCCTACAATGAGCAGTTCTTC. It is translated as CASSQVQGLAGVTSYNEQFF.

The chain has TRBV5-1 and TRBJ2-1; 9 nucleotides match TRBD1. The CDR3 sequence is 16 residues long. Germline CDR1 is SGHRS and CDR2 is YFSETQ. V lost 2 bases and J lost 4; bases outside the gene matches: 7. The CDR3 sequence: CASSLSTGTGYNEQFF. The CDR3 coding sequence is TGCGCCAGCAGCTTATCGACCGGGACAGGGTACAATGAGCAGTTCTTC.

The chain carries TRBV5-1 and TRBJ2-5, with 11 bases aligning to TRBD2. The DNA end is more similar to TRBJ2-7, so the J call may be wrong. This CDR3 is 15 amino acids long. Germline lookup yields CDR1 SGHRS and CDR2 YFSETQ. CDR3 sequence: CASSSLAGEHYEQYF. The CDR3 region has the DNA TGCGCCAGCAGCTCACTAGCGGGAGAACACTACGAGCAGTACTTC.

This rearrangement joins TRBV5-1 to TRBJ2-7; perhaps TRBD2 as D (6 bases). This CDR3 has 13 residues. V was clipped by 7 bases and J by 4 bases, with 15 bases between them. Germline CDR1 is SGHRS and CDR2 is YFSETQ. CDR3 region: CASSSWGEYEQYF. The CDR3 DNA follows: TGCGCCAGCTCATCTTGGGGGGAGTACGAGCAGTACTTC.

The CDR3 DNA sequence: TGTGCCAGCAGCCCAGGGGGCATCACCTACGAGCAGTACTTC. Residues: CASSPGGITYEQYF. The chain is built from TRBV16 and TRBJ2-7; 8 positions agree with TRBD1. V dropped 4 bases and J dropped 2; count of bases not matched to a gene: 4. The CDR3 is made up of 14 amino acids. Looked up from germline, CDR1 is KGHSY and CDR2 is FQNENV.